The 8 T cell receptor beta chains reported below all come from one sample, sequenced in a study of blood T cell repertoires in COVID-19. Assay used: immunoSEQ multiplex PCR; TCRdb lists only in-frame clones, some missing. The table records 150,000 to 200,000 clones, under 85% of them present only once. The specimen was peripheral blood. Receptor source: a man in his fifties or sixties with active or convalescent COVID-19.

The CDR3 DNA is TGCAGTGCTAGTTGGCAGGGGGCCCTGGGGGGCTACACCTTC. Translation gives CSASWQGALGGYTF. This chain joins TRBV20-1 and TRBJ1-2; 8 bases match TRBD1. V lost 3 bases and J lost 8; bases outside the gene matches: 11. The length of the CDR3 is 14 residues. Germline V gene lookup returns CDR1 DFQATT and CDR2 SNEGSKA (reference sequence).

This clone has only a few counts. This chain uses TRBV2 with TRBJ1-5, with a possible D match to TRBD1 (6 bases). Trimming stripped 6 bases from V and 7 bases from J, with 16 bases between. There are 14 residues in the CDR3. The germline gives CDR1 SNHLY, CDR2 FYNNEI. The CDR3 bases are TGTGCCAGCAGGGGGACCTCACAGGGACAGCCCCAGCATTTT. The encoded protein is CASRGTSQGQPQHF.

The CDR3 loop is CASMRDGELFF. In DNA, the CDR3 is TGTGCCAGTATGAGAGACGGGGAGCTGTTTTTT. The chain is built from TRBV19 and TRBJ2-2, with D hard to call. This CDR3 comprises 11 residues. Germline V lookup: CDR1 LNHDA, CDR2 SQIVND (reference sequence). Trimming stripped 7 bases from V and 7 bases from J, with 7 bases between.

The chain is built from TRBV5-5 and TRBJ2-5; D possibly corresponds to TRBD1 (6 bases). The CDR3 has 16 amino acids. The germline V and J ends were trimmed by 3 bases and 4 bases, with 19 bases remaining between them. The germline CDR1 and CDR2 sequences are SGHKS and YYEKEE (reference sequence). CDR3 protein: CASSWAIGGVRETQYF. The DNA for the CDR3 is TGTGCCAGCAGCTGGGCAATAGGGGGAGTACGAGAGACCCAGTACTTC.

This clone came up once. This chain joins TRBV20-1 and TRBJ1-4; 9 bases fit TRBD1. Trimming removed 3 bases from V and 7 bases from J; junction bases left unmatched: 6. From germline, CDR1 is DFQATT and CDR2 SNEGSKA (reference sequence). The CDR3 has 14 amino acids. The CDR3 loop is CSASGTGKGEKLFF. The DNA of the CDR3 is TGCAGTGCTAGTGGGACAGGGAAGGGTGAAAAACTGTTTTTT.

The V gene is TRBV4-2, the J gene TRBJ2-3, with TRBD2 identical over 7 bases. V was pared by 0 bases and J by 4 bases, with 13 bases of the junction left unmatched. The CDR3 length is 18 residues. Germline values: CDR1 LGHNA, CDR2 YNFKEQ. The CDR3 reads CASSQDHAGVNRADTQYF. The CDR3 DNA reads as TGTGCCAGCAGCCAAGATCACGCGGGAGTCAATAGGGCAGATACGCAGTATTTT.

V is TRBV11-2 and J is TRBJ2-1; no definite D call. The CDR3 length is 15 residues. Germline V gives CDR1 SGHAT, CDR2 FQNNGV. V was clipped by 3 bases and J by 3 bases, with 12 bases between them. CDR3 sequence reads: CASSFVNRGYNEQFF. The CDR3 nucleotides read TGTGCCAGCAGCTTTGTCAATAGAGGCTACAATGAGCAGTTCTTC.

This chain uses TRBV7-8 with TRBJ2-2, with a tentative D call TRBD1 (6 bases). Germline CDR1 reads SGHVS; CDR2 reads FQNEAQ. The CDR3 covers 14 residues. Trimming shortened V by 1 base and J by 6 bases, and 9 bases separated the two germline ends. CDR3 loop: CASSLGQGSGELFF. CDR3 bases: TGTGCCAGCAGCTTAGGGCAGGGGTCCGGGGAGCTGTTTTTT.